The 23 T cell receptor beta chains below were found in one sample sequenced in a study of blood T cell repertoires in COVID-19 (TCRdb year 2020). The library was built by means of the immunoSEQ multiplex PCR assay. TCRdb holds this immuneACCESS table with in-frame rearrangements only. Some clones are missing; in checked studies, unresolved V genes explain under half, and the rest has no known cause. The sample table shows some 350,000 clones, and more than 85% are seen once. 2.5% to 3.5% of the sample belongs to the ten largest clones. The specimen sequenced was peripheral blood. These receptors all stem from a human donor in a cohort sampled during active COVID-19.

The V call is TRBV5-4, the J call TRBJ2-3; 10 nucleotides match TRBD1. This CDR3 has 15 residues. The ends lost 5 bases at V and 9 bases at J; junction bases unmatched: 12. Germline assignment: CDR1 SGHNT and CDR2 YYREEE (reference sequence). The CDR3 DNA reads TGTGCCAGCAGTCCCGGACAGGGGGAATCGGGCACGCAGTATTTT. Its protein product is CASSPGQGESGTQYF.

This clone was detected only once. The genes are TRBV10-3 and TRBJ2-7; D unresolved. Trimming cost V 10 bases and J 3 bases, with 25 bases left between them. Germline CDR1 is ENHRY and CDR2 is SYGVKD. The CDR3 is made up of 16 amino acids. The CDR3 sequence is CATSHFHRLALYEQYF. CDR3 sequence (DNA): TGTGCCACCTCACACTTCCATCGACTGGCCCTCTACGAGCAGTACTTC.

In this sample, this clone turned up a few times. This rearrangement joins TRBV7-9 to TRBJ1-2, with 7 bases identical to TRBD1. The germline V gene has CDR1 SEHNR and CDR2 FQNEAQ (reference sequence). Trimming took 5 bases from V and 8 from J; bases not matched to a gene: 8. The CDR3 totals 13 residues. CDR3 sequence (DNA): TGTGCCAGCAGCCTCTTGGACAGGACGGGCTACACCTTC. Its protein is CASSLLDRTGYTF.

The V call is TRBV20-1, the J call TRBJ1-4, with a weak D call TRBD1 (6 bases). Germline lookup yields CDR1 DFQATT and CDR2 SNEGSKA (reference sequence). The CDR3 is 15 amino acids. V was shortened by 3 bases and J by 8 bases, with 19 bases between the two germline ends. CDR3 in DNA: TGCAGTGCTAGTCTGCTAGACAGGTATAAGGAAAAACTGTTTTTT. This translates into CSASLLDRYKEKLFF.

This clone has just one count. This chain links TRBV2 with TRBJ1-5, with TRBD1 matching over 8 bases. Germline V gene lookup returns CDR1 SNHLY and CDR2 FYNNEI. The CDR3 runs 13 residues. V gave up 6 bases and J gave up 5 bases; unmatched junction bases: 3. CDR3 DNA: TGTGCCAGCAGGGACAGGGATTATCAGCCCCAGCATTTT. Its translation: CASRDRDYQPQHF.

The chain carries TRBV2 and TRBJ1-5, with TRBD1 matching 9 bases. This CDR3 has 15 amino acids. The V gene end was trimmed by 3 bases and the J gene end by 6 bases; junction bases not matched to a gene: 6. Germline V CDR1 and CDR2: SNHLY, FYNNEI. The CDR3 loop is CASSEDRGGGQPQHF. For the CDR3, the DNA is TGTGCCAGCAGTGAGGACAGGGGTGGAGGTCAGCCCCAGCATTTT.

The chain is built from TRBV28 and TRBJ2-1; D is perhaps TRBD1 (6 bases). Trimming left V 5 bases short and J 5 bases short, with 13 bases between. CDR1 MDHEN and CDR2 SYDVKM come from the germline V gene. The CDR3 loop spans 14 amino acids. The CDR3 DNA sequence: TGTGCCAGCAGTCCCAGGGGTAGCGACAATGAGCAGTTCTTC. This sequence encodes CASSPRGSDNEQFF.

The chain uses TRBV2 and TRBJ1-2; D is unclear. The ends were cut back, 4 bases at V and 2 bases at J, with 11 bases in the middle. Germline CDR1 SNHLY, CDR2 FYNNEI. CDR3 size: 14 residues. The CDR3 region is CASSVGVGNYGYTF. In DNA, the CDR3 is TGTGCCAGCAGTGTCGGGGTCGGGAACTATGGCTACACCTTC. The whole variable domain, remainder taken from reference TRBV2 and TRBJ1-2, is EPEVTQTPSHQVTQMGQEVILRCVPISNHLYFYWYRQILGQKVEFLVSFYNNEISEKSEIFDDQFSVERPDGSNFTLKIRSTKLEDSAMYFCASSVGVGNYGYTFGSGTRLTVV.

This chain connects TRBV12-5 to TRBJ1-1, with D perhaps TRBD1 (5 bases). Germline V lookup: CDR1 LGHNT, CDR2 FRNRAP. V was shortened by 1 base and J by 8 bases, with 11 bases between the two germline ends. The CDR3 totals 13 residues. CDR3 sequence reads: CASGLGPGVEAFF. The CDR3 DNA reads TGTGCTAGTGGTTTGGGGCCGGGGGTGGAAGCTTTCTTT.

Only a few counts were recorded for this clone. This rearrangement joins TRBV10-3 to TRBJ1-1; 9 positions match TRBD1. Unmatched junction bases numbered 13, after V lost 0 bases and J lost 2 bases. This CDR3 has 19 residues. Looked up from germline, CDR1 is ENHRY and CDR2 is SYGVKD. CDR3 protein: CAISESGFRDRVYNTEAFF. In DNA form, the CDR3 reads TGTGCCATCAGTGAGTCGGGCTTCCGGGACAGGGTCTATAACACTGAAGCTTTCTTT.

This chain connects TRBV5-1 to TRBJ1-1; D gene uncertain. The V gene's germline CDR1 is SGHRS and CDR2 YFSETQ. The CDR3 is 14 residues long. V lost 0 bases and J 2 bases, leaving 8 bases between the germline ends. The CDR3 loop is CASSLVDHNTEAFF. CDR3 in DNA: TGCGCCAGCAGCTTGGTAGATCACAACACTGAAGCTTTCTTT. Full variable domain (rest looked up from reference TRBV5-1 and TRBJ1-1): KAGVTQTPRYLIKTRGQQVTLSCSPISGHRSVSWYQQTPGQGLQFLFEYFSETQRNKGNFPGRFSGRQFSNSRSEMNVSTLELGDSALYLCASSLVDHNTEAFFGQGTRLTVV.

The chain uses TRBV7-3 and TRBJ2-1; 9 bases align to TRBD1. Germline V lookup: CDR1 SGHTA, CDR2 FQGTGA. The CDR3 is 15 amino acids. The V and J ends lost 3 bases and 2 bases, in that order; junction bases with no gene match: 2. In nucleotides, the CDR3 is TGTGCCAGCAGCTTGGGACAGGGCACCTACAATGAGCAGTTCTTC. Protein sequence: CASSLGQGTYNEQFF.

The V gene is TRBV5-1, the J gene TRBJ1-2; 8 bases are shared with TRBD1. Per the germline V gene, CDR1 is SGHRS and CDR2 is YFSETQ. The V segment lost 4 bases and the J segment 9 bases; nucleotides outside the gene matches: 8. The length of the CDR3 is 13 residues. Here the CDR3 DNA reads TGCGCCAGCAGCCCTGACAGGGGTAAGAGCTACACCTTC. Translated, it gives CASSPDRGKSYTF.

CDR3 amino acids: CASSQPSRDRGSYEQYF. In nucleotides, the CDR3 is TGCGCCAGCAGCCAACCCTCCCGGGACAGGGGATCCTACGAGCAGTACTTC. The chain is built from TRBV4-1 and TRBJ2-7, with 10 bases lining up with TRBD1. Looked up from germline, CDR1 is MGHRA and CDR2 is YSYEKL. Unmatched junction bases numbered 8, after V lost 2 bases and J lost 1 base. This CDR3 has 17 residues.

This rearrangement joins TRBV27 to TRBJ2-1; 10 nucleotides agree with TRBD2. CDR1 is MNHEY, CDR2 SMNVEV, per germline (reference sequence). This CDR3 comprises 18 residues. The ends lost 4 bases at V and 0 bases at J; junction bases unmatched: 9. In nucleotides, the CDR3 is TGTGCCAGCAGTTCCCGTGCTAGCGGGGGAAGCTCCTACAATGAGCAGTTCTTC. This codes for CASSSRASGGSSYNEQFF.

This chain links TRBV28 with TRBJ2-3, with TRBD2 matching over 12 bases. V gave up 4 bases and J gave up 3 bases; unmatched junction bases: 5. CDR1 and CDR2 from the germline V gene are MDHEN and SYDVKM. CDR3 length: 16 residues. The CDR3 region is CASSSAGLAGTDTQYF. The CDR3 nucleotides read TGTGCCAGCAGTTCCGCGGGACTAGCGGGTACAGATACGCAGTATTTT.

V and J are TRBV7-9 and TRBJ2-7; TRBD1 matches 10 bases. The CDR3 sequence is 15 residues long. CDR1 and CDR2 from the germline V gene are SEHNR and FQNEAQ (reference sequence). V lost 5 bases, J lost 4 bases, and 8 bases stayed unmatched. CDR3 bases: TGTGCCAGCAGCCGGGGACAGGGGATTAGGTACGAGCAGTACTTC. Translation gives CASSRGQGIRYEQYF. Supplemented by reference TRBV7-9 and TRBJ2-7, the full variable domain reads DTGVSQNPRHKITKRGQNVTFRCDPISEHNRLYWYRQTLGQGPEFLTYFQNEAQLEKSRLLSDRFSAERPKGSFSTLEIQRTEQGDSAMYLCASSRGQGIRYEQYFGPGTRLTVT.

The rearrangement joins TRBV11-2 to TRBJ2-2, with 9 bases aligning to TRBD2. The CDR3 runs to 13 residues. Germline CDR1 SGHAT, CDR2 FQNNGV. J was trimmed by 7 bases and V by 11 bases; bases with no gene match: 8. The CDR3 sequence: CASVAGGVGELFF. CDR3 bases: TGTGCCTCGGTCGCGGGAGGGGTCGGGGAGCTGTTTTTT.

This chain connects TRBV28 to TRBJ2-5; D gene ambiguous. CDR3 length: 13 amino acids. The germline V and J ends were trimmed by 3 bases and 1 base, with 6 bases remaining between them. Per germline, CDR1 MDHEN and CDR2 SYDVKM. CDR3 DNA sequence: TGTGCCAGCAGTTTTAACAGCCAAGAGACCCAGTACTTC. Translation: CASSFNSQETQYF.

The chain combines TRBV5-1 with TRBJ2-1; D is unclear. The germline V gene has CDR1 SGHRS and CDR2 YFSETQ. The CDR3 length is 14 residues. With 0 bases removed from V and 6 bases from J, the gap between germline ends came to 10 bases. CDR3 DNA: TGCGCCAGCAGCTTGGCTGTCTCTCCCAATGAGCAGTTCTTC. As protein: CASSLAVSPNEQFF.

This clone has a single count. The chain uses TRBV28 and TRBJ2-7; TRBD1 aligns across 9 bases. The V and J ends lost 4 bases and 5 bases, in that order; junction bases with no gene match: 9. Per germline, CDR1 MDHEN and CDR2 SYDVKM. The CDR3 is made up of 15 amino acids. The CDR3 region has the DNA TGTGCCAGCAGTTCTTCCGGGACAGGGAAGAACGAGCAGTACTTC. Protein: CASSSSGTGKNEQYF.

V is TRBV27 and J is TRBJ1-1; perhaps TRBD1 as D (5 bases). V was clipped by 8 bases and J by 7 bases, with 17 bases between them. This CDR3 is built from 13 residues. The germline CDR1 and CDR2 sequences are MNHEY and SMNVEV (reference sequence). The CDR3 is CASGVSIDSEAFF. CDR3 sequence (DNA): TGTGCCAGCGGGGTCTCGATTGACAGTGAAGCTTTCTTT.

The gene calls are TRBV7-2 and TRBJ2-5; D might be TRBD2 (6 bases). CDR1 is SGHTA and CDR2 is FQGNSA in the germline V gene. The CDR3 length is 16 residues. V was pared by 1 base and J by 1 base, with 13 bases between. Written as DNA, the CDR3 is TGTGCCAGCAGCTTAGACGCGGGGCAGCCCCAAGAGACCCAGTACTTC. Protein sequence: CASSLDAGQPQETQYF.